The clone carrying this TCR beta chain was seen more than once but under ten times. The antigen is undetermined. The data were obtained in a study of T cells in Graves' hyperthyroidism and ophthalmopathy. General study results and limits: The model made its ophthalmopathy prediction, and onset followed a median approximately six months later.

Regions amplified from RNA transcripts were the TCR beta CDR3 regions. The primer set for the first-round RT-PCR of the TCR CDR3 was HTBI. TCRdb re-called the multiplex PCR reads through MiXCR, storing one row per CDR3 protein. The repertoire holds fewer than 350,000 distinct CDR3 sequences, with over 20% as singletons. The CDR3 is 15 residues long. Germline-derived CDR1 and CDR2 are SGHDN and FVKESK. V lost 9 bases and J lost 7; bases outside the gene matches: 14. Participants, patients aged 18 to 65, had newly diagnosed hyperthyroidism with a duration under 2 months. Clinical symptoms, serum thyroxine, TRAb, thyroid ultrasound and orbital computed tomography established diagnosis.

Source material: blood. This sequence joins TRBV14 and TRBJ2-1, with 8 bases fitting TRBD1. This TCR was sampled from a woman aged 45-65 years with Graves' hyperthyroidism. The CDR3 sequence is CASLPTGAYTNEQFF. The CDR3 nucleotides read TGTGCCAGTCTTCCGACAGGGGCCTACACGAATGAGCAGTTCTTC.